This T cell receptor (beta chain) was recovered during a study of T cell repertoires in cytomegalovirus infection. Study details: The study used recently identified HLA-C-restricted and well-studied HLA-B-restricted CMV epitopes. In public TCR beta signatures, there were indications of both CMV infection and matching HLA type.

A remark on this clonotype: Its matching antigen is unknown.

Overall study findings and caveats: Cumulative public TCR beta family frequency identified carriers of CMV plus the relevant HLA. HLA-C-restricted CMV clonotypes gave the most frequent clonotype in two of eight donors.

In TCRdb, the reads were re-called with MiXCR into one record per CDR3 protein. The data show about 130,000 distinct CDR3 sequences, more than 25% seen once. Germline trimming cut 4 bases from V and 2 bases from J; bases unmatched to any gene: 2. The CDR3 spans 14 residues. CDR1 and CDR2 from the germline V gene are SGHTA and FQGNSA. The receptor comes from a human donor in good health (CMV status not recorded). Some clones in this sample may be carry-over from other donors' samples. The chain couples TRBV7-2 to TRBJ2-7, with 10 bases that match TRBD2. The sequencing used CD8+ T cells from cultured PBMCs, collected from culture after CMV antigen stimulation. CDR3 residues: CASSSSGGPYEQYF. DNA for the CDR3: TGTGCCAGCAGCTCTAGCGGGGGCCCCTACGAGCAGTACTTC.